Below, 6 T cell receptor beta chains from the same sample are listed, as sequenced in a study of cytomegalovirus exposure and HLA in healthy donors. TCRdb keeps only in-frame clones here, not all; method: immunoSEQ multiplex PCR. The data hold some 59,000 clones, with approximately 92% observed a single time. The sample consisted of PBMCs. The receptors stem from a woman aged 18-35 years in good health and CMV-seronegative.

V is TRBV7-9 and J is TRBJ2-1; 8 bases match TRBD1. The CDR3 spans 14 residues. Germline loops: CDR1 SEHNR, CDR2 FQNEAQ (reference sequence). V gave up 3 bases and J gave up 9 bases; unmatched junction bases: 7. The CDR3 reads CASSFGAGGVEQFF. The CDR3 DNA reads TGTGCCAGCAGCTTTGGGGCAGGGGGCGTTGAGCAGTTCTTC.

V and J are TRBV19 and TRBJ1-1; maybe TRBD1 (5 bases). The CDR3 spans 14 residues. The germline CDR1 and CDR2 sequences are LNHDA and SQIVND (reference sequence). Between the trimmed V and J ends, which lost 1 base and 1 base, there was a span of 7 bases. CDR3 amino acids: CASSIGGQNTEAFF. CDR3 nucleotides: TGTGCCAGTAGTATAGGGGGCCAGAACACTGAAGCTTTCTTT.

V and J are TRBV6-1 and TRBJ1-3; D gene uncertain. Between the trimmed V and J ends, which lost 2 bases and 0 bases, there was a span of 11 bases. CDR1 and CDR2 (germline): MNHNS, SASEGT. The CDR3 is 16 residues long. The CDR3 DNA reads as TGTGCCAGCAGTGAAAGAGTTACAGTCTCTGGAAACACCATATATTTT. Its protein is CASSERVTVSGNTIYF.

This clone came up many times. The chain joins TRBV2 to TRBJ2-1; perhaps TRBD1 as D (5 bases). Germline CDR1 SNHLY, CDR2 FYNNEI. The CDR3 runs 15 residues. V was cut by 5 bases and J by 2 bases, with 13 bases left in between. The CDR3 sequence is CASSPDSLTYNEQFF. The CDR3 DNA follows: TGTGCCAGCAGTCCAGACAGCCTCACCTACAATGAGCAGTTCTTC. The full variable domain, with the rest looked up from reference TRBV2 and TRBJ2-1, is EPEVTQTPSHQVTQMGQEVILRCVPISNHLYFYWYRQILGQKVEFLVSFYNNEISEKSEIFDDQFSVERPDGSNFTLKIRSTKLEDSAMYFCASSPDSLTYNEQFFGPGTRLTVL.

The chain combines TRBV19 with TRBJ2-1; 7 bases agree with TRBD1. CDR1 LNHDA and CDR2 SQIVND come from the germline V gene (reference sequence). Unmatched junction bases numbered 7, after V lost 2 bases and J lost 6 bases. The CDR3 length is 15 residues. DNA of the CDR3: TGTGCCAGTAGTATATCAAAGGGGGCGGGCAATGAGCAGTTCTTC. Amino acids: CASSISKGAGNEQFF.

The chain employs TRBV2 and TRBJ1-2, with TRBD1 matching 7 bases. Germline CDR1 and CDR2: SNHLY and FYNNEI. V gave up 3 bases and J gave up 7 bases; unmatched junction bases: 8. This CDR3 has 14 amino acids. CDR3 protein: CASSDLTGSSGYTF. The CDR3 nucleotides read TGTGCCAGCAGTGATTTGACAGGGTCATCTGGCTACACCTTC.